This T cell receptor beta chain was sequenced for a study of control samples from healthy donors and cancer patients. With 9 bases clipped from V and 3 bases from J, the junction kept 14 bases outside the gene matches. In germline, CDR1 is LNHDA, CDR2 SQIVND (reference sequence). CDR3 length: 16 amino acids. The method was immunoSEQ multiplex PCR; TCRdb's version includes in-frame clones alone and lacks a portion of them. The data hold roughly 450,000 clones, with 75% to 95% observed a single time. The V gene is TRBV19, the J gene TRBJ1-2, with 9 bases fitting TRBD1. Sequenced material: PBMCs. The TCR was taken from a man aged 40-50 years with head and neck cancer. The CDR3 reads CASQGEQGAVDYGYTF. For the CDR3, the DNA is TGTGCCAGCCAAGGAGAACAGGGGGCGGTAGACTATGGCTACACCTTC.